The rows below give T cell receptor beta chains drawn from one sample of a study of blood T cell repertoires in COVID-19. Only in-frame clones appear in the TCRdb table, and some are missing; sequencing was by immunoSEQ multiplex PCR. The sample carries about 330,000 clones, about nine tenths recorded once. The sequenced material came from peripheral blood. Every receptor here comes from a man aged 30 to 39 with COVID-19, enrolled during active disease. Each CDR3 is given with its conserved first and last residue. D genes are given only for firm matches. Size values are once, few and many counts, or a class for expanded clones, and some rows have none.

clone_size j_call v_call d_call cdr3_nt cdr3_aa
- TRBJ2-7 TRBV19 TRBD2 TGTGCCAGTAGTATAACCCCTCGGAGGGCGGGGGTATCCTACGAGCAGTACTTC CASSITPRRAGVSYEQYF
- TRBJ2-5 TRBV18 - TGTGCCAGCTCCCCCACGTCCAGGGAGACCCAGTACTTC CASSPTSRETQYF
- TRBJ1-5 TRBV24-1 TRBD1 TGTGCCACCAGTGAGGGGACAGGGGGCGACCAGCCCCAGCATTTT CATSEGTGGDQPQHF
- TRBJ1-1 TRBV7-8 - TGTGCCAGCAGCTTAGATTCGCTAAGCCTAATGAACACTGAAGCTTTCTTT CASSLDSLSLMNTEAFF
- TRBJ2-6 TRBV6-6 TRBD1 TGTGCCAGCAGTCCGACAGGGTACAGCTCTGGGGCCAACGTCCTGACTTTC CASSPTGYSSGANVLTF
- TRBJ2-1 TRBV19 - TGTGCCAGTAGTACACAGACACCTTTCAATGAGCAGTTCTTC CASSTQTPFNEQFF
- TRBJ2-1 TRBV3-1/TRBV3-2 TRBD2 TGTGCCAGCAGCCAGGGGACTACCTCCTACAATGAGCAGTTCTTC CASSQGTTSYNEQFF
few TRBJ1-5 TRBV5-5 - TGTGCCAGCAGCTTTAGTGAGGGTCAGCCCCAGCATTTT CASSFSEGQPQHF
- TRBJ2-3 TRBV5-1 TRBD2 TGCGCCAGCAGCTTGTTGACTAGCGGGAGTCTACCAGATACGCAGTATTTT CASSLLTSGSLPDTQYF
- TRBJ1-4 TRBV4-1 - TGCGCCAGCAGCCACCTACTCACGGAAAAACTGTTTTTT CASSHLLTEKLFF
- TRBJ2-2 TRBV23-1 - TGCGCCAGCAGTCAATCGCGACAGAACACCGGGGAGCTGTTTTTT CASSQSRQNTGELFF
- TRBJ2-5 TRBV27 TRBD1 TGTGCCAGTAAGGGACAGGGGCCTTTGTACCAAGAGACCCAGTACTTC CASKGQGPLYQETQYF
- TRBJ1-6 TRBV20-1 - TGCAGTGCTAGGATCCGGGGACCCCTCCACTTT CSARIRGPLHF
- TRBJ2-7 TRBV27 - TGTGCCAGCCGCGCTAACCTCCAGGGGTCCCACGAGCAGTACTTC CASRANLQGSHEQYF
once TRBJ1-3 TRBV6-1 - TGTGCCAGCAGTGAAGGGGCAGGGACTGCTGGAAACACCATATATTTT CASSEGAGTAGNTIYF
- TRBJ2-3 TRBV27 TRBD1 TGTGCCAGCAGTCCGTGGGGCCAAGGACAGGGGGATACGCAGTATTTT CASSPWGQGQGDTQYF
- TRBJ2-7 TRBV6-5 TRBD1 TGTGCCAGCATGATGGAGACAGGGGGCATTTACGAGCAGTACTTC CASMMETGGIYEQYF
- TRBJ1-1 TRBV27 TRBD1 TGTGCCAGCAGTACTAGGGACAGCCGATATACTGAAGCTTTCTTT CASSTRDSRYTEAFF
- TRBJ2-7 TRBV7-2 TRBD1 TGTGCCAGCAGCGTCGGGACAGGCTCCTACGAGCAGTACTTC CASSVGTGSYEQYF
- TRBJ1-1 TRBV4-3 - TGCGCCAGCAGCCAAGATTCGGTGAACACTGAAGCTTTCTTT CASSQDSVNTEAFF
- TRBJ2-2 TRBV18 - TGTGCCAGCTCACTAAGGACTAACACCGGGGAGCTGTTTTTT CASSLRTNTGELFF
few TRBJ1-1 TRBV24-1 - TGTGCCACCAGTGATGGAGGGACTGAAGCTTTCTTT CATSDGGTEAFF
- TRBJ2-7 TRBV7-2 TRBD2 TGTGCCAGCACCGGGGGAGGGGACCGCTACGAGCAGTACTTC CASTGGGDRYEQYF
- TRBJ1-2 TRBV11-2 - TGTGCCAGCAGCTACCAGGCCCCGGGGGGCTACACCTTC CASSYQAPGGYTF
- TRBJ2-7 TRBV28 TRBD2 TGTGCCAGCAGTTTACCCTTCGGACTAGCCTACGAGCAGTACTTC CASSLPFGLAYEQYF
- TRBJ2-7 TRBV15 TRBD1 TGTGCCACCAGCTCCGAACGGGCAGGGGGCCCCGAGCAGTACTTC CATSSERAGGPEQYF
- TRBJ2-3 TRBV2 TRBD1 TGTGCCAGCGCTAGGGACAGGGGAAAGGATACGCAGTATTTT CASARDRGKDTQYF
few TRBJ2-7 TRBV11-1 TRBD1 TGTGCCAGCAGCCCCCGGGACAGGGATCACGAGCAGTACTTC CASSPRDRDHEQYF
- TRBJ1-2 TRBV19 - TGTGCCAGTAGTATAACCCCACAAGGCAGGGCGGTCGGCTACACCTTC CASSITPQGRAVGYTF
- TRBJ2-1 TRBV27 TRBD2 TGTGCCAGCAGTTTCTTACTAGCGGGAGCCTCCAATGAGCAGTTCTTC CASSFLLAGASNEQFF
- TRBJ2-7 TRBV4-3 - TGCGCCAGCAGCCAAGATCGACAGGCCAGTCCTTACGAGCAGTACTTC CASSQDRQASPYEQYF
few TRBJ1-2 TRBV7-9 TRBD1 TGTGCCAGCAGCTTAGTACAGGGGGCCTATGGCTACACCTTC CASSLVQGAYGYTF
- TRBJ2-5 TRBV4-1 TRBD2 TGCGCCAGCAGCCATCCGGGAGCGGGAGGACGAAATTGGGAGACCCAGTACTTC CASSHPGAGGRNWETQYF
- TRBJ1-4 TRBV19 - TGTGCCAGTAGTGCCATACACGGGGGAGCTAATGAAAAACTGTTTTTT CASSAIHGGANEKLFF
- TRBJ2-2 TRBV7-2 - TGTGCCAGCAGCTTAGCCGCGACACCGAACACCGGGGAGCTGTTTTTT CASSLAATPNTGELFF
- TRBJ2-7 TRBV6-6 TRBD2 TGTGCCAGCAGTTACGGGAGGGCCTACGAGCAGTACTTC CASSYGRAYEQYF
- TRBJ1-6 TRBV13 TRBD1 TGTGCCAGCAGCTTCCGCGACAGGGCATGGTTGTCACCCCTCCACTTT CASSFRDRAWLSPLHF
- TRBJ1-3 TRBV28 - TGTGCCAGCAGTGTAAGACAGATCTCCTCTGGAAACACCATATATTTT CASSVRQISSGNTIYF
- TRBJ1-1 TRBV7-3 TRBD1 TGTGCCAGCAGCGGACAGGAAGGCACTGAAGCTTTCTTT CASSGQEGTEAFF
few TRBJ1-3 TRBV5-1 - TGCGCCAGCAGCCTGGAGCCACAGAGATCTGGAAACACCATATATTTT CASSLEPQRSGNTIYF
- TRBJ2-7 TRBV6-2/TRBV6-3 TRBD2 TGTGCCAGCAGTTACTCGAACCTAGCGGGATACTACGAGCAGTACTTC CASSYSNLAGYYEQYF
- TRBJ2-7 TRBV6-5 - TGTGCCAGCGCGGGCCGTAGCGGTATAACCTACGAGCAGTACTTC CASAGRSGITYEQYF
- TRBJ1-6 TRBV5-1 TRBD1 TGCGCCAGCAGCTTGACGAGGACAGGGAATAATTCACCCCTCCACTTT CASSLTRTGNNSPLHF
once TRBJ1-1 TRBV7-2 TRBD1 TGTGCCAGCAACCTGGACAGGGCGCGTACTGAAGCTTTCTTT CASNLDRARTEAFF
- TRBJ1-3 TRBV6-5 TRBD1 TGTGCCAGCAGTCGGGACAGAAGCTCTGGAAACACCATATATTTT CASSRDRSSGNTIYF
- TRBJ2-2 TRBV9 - TGTGCCAGCAGCGTAGGGGTGGGTAGCGGCGCCGGGGAGCTGTTTTTT CASSVGVGSGAGELFF
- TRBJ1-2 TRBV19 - TGTGCCAGTAGTATCGACAGTAACTATGGCTACACCTTC CASSIDSNYGYTF
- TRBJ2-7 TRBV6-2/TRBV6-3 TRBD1 TGTGCCAGCAGTTACTCGCGGGACAGGGGGCGTCACGAGCAGTACTTC CASSYSRDRGRHEQYF
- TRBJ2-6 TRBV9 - TGTGCCAGCAGCGTAGGGTCCCCGCGACAATCAGGGGGGGCCAACGTCCTGACTTTC CASSVGSPRQSGGANVLTF
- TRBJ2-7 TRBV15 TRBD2 TGTGCCACCAGCGGGGCGAGCGGGAGAGTCGACGAGCAGTACTTC CATSGASGRVDEQYF
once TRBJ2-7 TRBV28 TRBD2 TGTGCCAGCAGTTTATGGTGGGGGGGGACTACCTCTGACGAGCAGTACTTC CASSLWWGGTTSDEQYF
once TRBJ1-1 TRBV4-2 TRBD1 TGTGCCAGCAGCCAAGAAAACAGGGGCACTGAAGCTTTCTTT CASSQENRGTEAFF
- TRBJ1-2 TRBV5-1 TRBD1 TGCGCCAGCAGCCTTGGACAGGGGTTCGATGGCTACACCTTC CASSLGQGFDGYTF
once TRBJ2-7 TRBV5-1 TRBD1 TGCGCCAGCAGCGCAGGGACAGACTACGAGCAGTACTTC CASSAGTDYEQYF
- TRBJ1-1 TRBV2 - TGTGCCAAAAGCGCAGGGAGGTCTTCTGAAGCTTTCTTT CAKSAGRSSEAFF
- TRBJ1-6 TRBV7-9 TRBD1 TGTGCCAGCAGTGATGGACAGGGAGGCAGTTCACCCCTCCACTTT CASSDGQGGSSPLHF
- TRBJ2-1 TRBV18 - TGTGCCAGCTCACCATCTCGGGGTGGTGGCAATGAGCAGTTCTTC CASSPSRGGGNEQFF
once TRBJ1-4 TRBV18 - TGTGCCAGCTCGTCGGGATTAGGGGAAAAACTGTTTTTT CASSSGLGEKLFF
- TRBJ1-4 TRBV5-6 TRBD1 TGTGCCAGCAGCTCTTTACAGGGGATTAATGAAAAACTGTTTTTT CASSSLQGINEKLFF